This TCR beta chain was documented in a study of patients and donors after allogeneic stem cell transplantation. The length of the CDR3 is 17 residues. V shed 5 bases and J shed 0 bases, with 17 bases lying between them. TCRdb re-derived calls from the RT-PCR reads in MiXCR, one entry per CDR3 protein. This table holds about 960,000 distinct CDR3 sequences, roughly 17% found once. The material sequenced was blood, either unsorted or a sorted T cell fraction (not recorded which). The sequence was collected from a human donor who was either an allogeneic HSCT recipient or a stem cell or donor lymphocyte infusion donor (not recorded which). It is not recorded whose cells these are; they may come from a transplant donor. The rearrangement uses TRBV12-3 or TRBV12-4 and TRBJ1-5; tentative D call: TRBD1 (6 bases). CDR3 in amino acids: CASSGGLGGLSNQPQHF. The DNA of the CDR3 is TGTGCCAGCAGTGGGGGGTTGGGGGGGCTTAGCAATCAGCCCCAGCATTTT.